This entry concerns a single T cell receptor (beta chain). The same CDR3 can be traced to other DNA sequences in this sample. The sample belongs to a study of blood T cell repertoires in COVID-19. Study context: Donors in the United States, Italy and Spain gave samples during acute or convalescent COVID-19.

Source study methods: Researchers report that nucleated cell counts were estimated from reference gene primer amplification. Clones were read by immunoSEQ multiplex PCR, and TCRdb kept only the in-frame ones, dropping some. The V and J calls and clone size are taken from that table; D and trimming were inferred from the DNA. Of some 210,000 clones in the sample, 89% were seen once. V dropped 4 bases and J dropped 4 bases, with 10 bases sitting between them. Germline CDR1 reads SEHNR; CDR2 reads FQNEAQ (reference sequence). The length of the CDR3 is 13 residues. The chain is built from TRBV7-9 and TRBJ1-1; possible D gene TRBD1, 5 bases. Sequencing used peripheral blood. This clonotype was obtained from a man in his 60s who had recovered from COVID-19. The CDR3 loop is CASSSRRGTEAFF. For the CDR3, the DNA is TGTGCCAGCAGCTCCAGGAGGGGCACTGAAGCTTTCTTT.